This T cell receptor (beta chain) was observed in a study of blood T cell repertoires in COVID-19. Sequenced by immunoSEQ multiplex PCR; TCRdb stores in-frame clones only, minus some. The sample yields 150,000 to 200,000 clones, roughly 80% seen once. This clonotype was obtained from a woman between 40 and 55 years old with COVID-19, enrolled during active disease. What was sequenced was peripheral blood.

The CDR3 loop is CASSQDGAGGPGEQFF. CDR3 DNA: TGCGCCAGCAGCCAAGATGGAGCGGGGGGGCCTGGTGAGCAGTTCTTC. This rearrangement joins TRBV4-3 to TRBJ2-1; TRBD2 aligns across 10 bases. Germline CDR1 and CDR2: LGHNA and YSLEER. Germline trimming cut 0 bases from V and 9 bases from J; bases unmatched to any gene: 8. The CDR3 is made up of 16 amino acids.